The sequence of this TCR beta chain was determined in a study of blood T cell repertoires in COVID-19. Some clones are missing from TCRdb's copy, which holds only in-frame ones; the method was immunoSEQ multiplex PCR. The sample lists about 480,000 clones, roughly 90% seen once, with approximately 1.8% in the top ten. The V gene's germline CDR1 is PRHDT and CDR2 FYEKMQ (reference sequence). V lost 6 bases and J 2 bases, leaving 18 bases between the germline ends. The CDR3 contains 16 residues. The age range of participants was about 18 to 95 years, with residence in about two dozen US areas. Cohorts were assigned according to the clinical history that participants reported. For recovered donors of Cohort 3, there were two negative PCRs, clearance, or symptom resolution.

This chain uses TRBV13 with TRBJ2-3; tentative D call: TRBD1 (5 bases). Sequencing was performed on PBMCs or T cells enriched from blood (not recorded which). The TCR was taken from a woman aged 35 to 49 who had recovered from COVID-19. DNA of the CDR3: TGTGCCAGCAGGTCAGGGCCGTCCTCCTCCACAGATACGCAGTATTTT. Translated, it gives CASRSGPSSSTDTQYF.